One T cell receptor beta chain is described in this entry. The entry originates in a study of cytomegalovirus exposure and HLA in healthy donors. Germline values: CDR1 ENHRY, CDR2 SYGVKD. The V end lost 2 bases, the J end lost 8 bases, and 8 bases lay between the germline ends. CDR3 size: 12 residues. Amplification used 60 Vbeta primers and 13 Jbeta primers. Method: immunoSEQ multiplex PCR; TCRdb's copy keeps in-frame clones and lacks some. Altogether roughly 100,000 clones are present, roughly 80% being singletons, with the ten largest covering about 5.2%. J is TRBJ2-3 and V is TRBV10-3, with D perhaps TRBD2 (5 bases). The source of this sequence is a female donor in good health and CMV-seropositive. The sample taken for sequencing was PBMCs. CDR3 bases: TGTGCCATCAGTGAGCGGACTGCTACGCAGTATTTT. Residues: CAISERTATQYF.